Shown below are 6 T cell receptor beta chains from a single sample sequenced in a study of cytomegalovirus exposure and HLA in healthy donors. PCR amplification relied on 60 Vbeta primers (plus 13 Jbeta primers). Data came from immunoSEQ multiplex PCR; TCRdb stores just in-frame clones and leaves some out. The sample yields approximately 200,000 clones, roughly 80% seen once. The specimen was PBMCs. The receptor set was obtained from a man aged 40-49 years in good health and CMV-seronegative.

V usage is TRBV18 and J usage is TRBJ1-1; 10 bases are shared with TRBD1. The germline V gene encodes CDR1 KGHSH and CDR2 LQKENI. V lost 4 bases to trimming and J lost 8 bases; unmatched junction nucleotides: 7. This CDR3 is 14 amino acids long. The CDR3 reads CASSLPDRGREAFF. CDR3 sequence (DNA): TGTGCCAGCTCACTACCTGACAGGGGGCGCGAAGCTTTCTTT.

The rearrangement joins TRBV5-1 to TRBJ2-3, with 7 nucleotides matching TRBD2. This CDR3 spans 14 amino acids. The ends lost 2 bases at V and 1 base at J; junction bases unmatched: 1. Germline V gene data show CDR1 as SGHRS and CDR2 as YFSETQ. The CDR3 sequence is CASSFGGGTDTQYF. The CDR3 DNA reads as TGCGCCAGCAGCTTTGGGGGGGGCACAGATACGCAGTATTTT.

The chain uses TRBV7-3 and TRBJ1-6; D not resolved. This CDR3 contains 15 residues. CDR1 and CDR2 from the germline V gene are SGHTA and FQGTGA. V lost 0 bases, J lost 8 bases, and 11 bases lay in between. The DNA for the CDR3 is TGTGCCAGCAGCTTAACGACGAACAGTTATTCACCCCTCCACTTT. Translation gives CASSLTTNSYSPLHF.

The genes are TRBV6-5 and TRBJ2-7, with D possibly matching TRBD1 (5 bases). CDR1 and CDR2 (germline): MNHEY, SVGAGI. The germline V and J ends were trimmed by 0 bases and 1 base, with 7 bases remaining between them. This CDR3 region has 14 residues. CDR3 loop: CASSYSRDSYEQYF. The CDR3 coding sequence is TGTGCCAGCAGTTACTCCAGGGATTCCTACGAGCAGTACTTC.

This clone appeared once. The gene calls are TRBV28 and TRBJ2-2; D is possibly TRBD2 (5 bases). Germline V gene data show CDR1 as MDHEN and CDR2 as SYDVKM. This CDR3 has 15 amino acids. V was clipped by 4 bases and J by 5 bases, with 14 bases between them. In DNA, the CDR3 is TGTGCCAGCAGTTCTAGGACTTATCCAACCGGGGAGCTGTTTTTT. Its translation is CASSSRTYPTGELFF.

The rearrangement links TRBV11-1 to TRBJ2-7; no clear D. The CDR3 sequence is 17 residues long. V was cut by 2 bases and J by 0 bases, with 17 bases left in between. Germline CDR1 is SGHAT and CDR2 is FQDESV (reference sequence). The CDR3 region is CASSLSRSARSSYEQYF. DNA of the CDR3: TGTGCCAGCAGCTTATCGAGATCCGCGAGGAGCTCCTACGAGCAGTACTTC.